The clone carrying this T cell receptor (beta chain) was counted only a few times. Antigen unknown. TCRdb reprocessed the 5' RACE reads with MiXCR, giving one entry per CDR3 protein. The table lists about 530,000 distinct CDR3 sequences, about 20% of them singletons. This record comes from a study of identical twins. The germline V gene encodes CDR1 DFQATT and CDR2 SNEGSKA (reference sequence). CDR3 length: 16 residues. J lost 5 bases, V lost 1 base, and 6 bases had no gene match. General observations from the study: The more abundant beta clonotypes in cord blood had fewer insertions, and memory repertoires did not show this. Out-of-frame alpha sequences common to twins exhibited an excess of low generation probability.

In addition, the sample was reused for a study of yellow fever vaccine responses in identical twins.

This clonotype was sampled from a woman younger than 30 in good health. The gene calls are TRBV20-1 and TRBJ2-3, with 13 bases that match TRBD2. Sequencing was done on a sample of CD4+ T cells sorted from blood. Here the CDR3 reads CSARVRLAGGIDTQYF. The DNA of the CDR3 is TGCAGTGCTAGAGTAAGACTAGCGGGGGGAATAGATACGCAGTATTTT.